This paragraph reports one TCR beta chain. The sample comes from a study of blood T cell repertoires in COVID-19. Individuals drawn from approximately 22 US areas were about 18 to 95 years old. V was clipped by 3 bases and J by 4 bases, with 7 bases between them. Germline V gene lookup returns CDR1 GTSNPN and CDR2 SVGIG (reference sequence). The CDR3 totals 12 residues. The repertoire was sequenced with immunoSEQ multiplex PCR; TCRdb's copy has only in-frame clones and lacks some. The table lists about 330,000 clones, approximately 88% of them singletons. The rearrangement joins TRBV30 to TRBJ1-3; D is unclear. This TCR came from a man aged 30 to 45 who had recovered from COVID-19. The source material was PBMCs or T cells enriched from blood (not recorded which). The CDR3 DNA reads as TGTGCCTGGAGCCAGTTAGGAAACACCATATATTTT. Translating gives CAWSQLGNTIYF.